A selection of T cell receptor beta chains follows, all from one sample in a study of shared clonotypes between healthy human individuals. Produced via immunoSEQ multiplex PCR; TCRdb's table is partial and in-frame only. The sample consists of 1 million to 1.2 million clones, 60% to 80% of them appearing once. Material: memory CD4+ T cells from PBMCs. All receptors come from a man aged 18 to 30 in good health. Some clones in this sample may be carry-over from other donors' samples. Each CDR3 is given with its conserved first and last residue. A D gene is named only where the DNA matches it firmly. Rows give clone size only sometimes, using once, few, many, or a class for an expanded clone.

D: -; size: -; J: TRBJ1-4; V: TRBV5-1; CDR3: CASSLAADNEKLFF; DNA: TGCGCCAGCAGCTTGGCGGCAGATAATGAAAAACTGTTTTTT
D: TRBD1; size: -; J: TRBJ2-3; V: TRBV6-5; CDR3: CASSWTGGDTQYF; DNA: TGTGCCAGCAGTTGGACAGGGGGCGATACGCAGTATTTT
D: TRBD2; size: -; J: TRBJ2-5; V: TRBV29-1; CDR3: CSVERGGETQYF; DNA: TGCAGCGTCGAGCGGGGTGGAGAGACTCAGTACTTC
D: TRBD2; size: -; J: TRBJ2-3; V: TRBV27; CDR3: CASSLWASGITDTQYF; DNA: TGTGCCAGCAGTTTATGGGCTAGCGGGATCACAGATACGCAGTATTTT
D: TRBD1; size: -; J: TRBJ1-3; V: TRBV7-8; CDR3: CASSPRGPSGNTIYF; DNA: TGTGCCAGCAGTCCCAGGGGGCCCTCTGGAAACACCATATATTTT
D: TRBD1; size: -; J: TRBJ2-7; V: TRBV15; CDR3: CATSRPGDSYEQYF; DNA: TGTGCCACCAGCAGGCCTGGGGACAGCTACGAGCAGTACTTC
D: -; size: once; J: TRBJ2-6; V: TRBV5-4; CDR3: CASSPSVGPSGANVLTF; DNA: TGTGCCAGCAGCCCCTCGGTCGGTCCCTCTGGGGCCAACGTCCTGACTTTC
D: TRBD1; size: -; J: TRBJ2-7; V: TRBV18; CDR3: CASSPGQGPYEQYF; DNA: TGTGCCAGCTCACCCGGACAGGGTCCCTACGAGCAGTACTTC
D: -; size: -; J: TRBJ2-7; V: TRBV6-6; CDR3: CASSVASYEQYF; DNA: TGTGCCAGCAGTGTCGCTTCGTACGAGCAGTACTTC
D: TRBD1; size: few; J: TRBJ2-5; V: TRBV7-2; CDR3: CASGGGQGETQYF; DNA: TGTGCCAGCGGGGGCGGACAGGGAGAGACCCAGTACTTC
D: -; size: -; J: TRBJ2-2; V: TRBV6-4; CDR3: CASSDSRELFF; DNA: TGTGCCAGCAGTGACTCTAGGGAGCTGTTTTTT
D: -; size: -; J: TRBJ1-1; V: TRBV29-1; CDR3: CSASGTRGAMNTEAFF; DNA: TGCAGCGCCTCCGGGACAAGAGGGGCCATGAACACTGAAGCTTTCTTT
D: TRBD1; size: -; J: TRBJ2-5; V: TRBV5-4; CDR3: CASSPGQGQETQYF; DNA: TGTGCCAGCAGCCCGGGACAGGGCCAAGAGACCCAGTACTTC
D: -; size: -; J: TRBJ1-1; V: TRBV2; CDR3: CASIRQGTGAFF; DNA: TGTGCCAGCATCCGTCAGGGGACGGGAGCTTTCTTT
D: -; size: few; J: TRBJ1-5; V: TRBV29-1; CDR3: CSVEGAGVNQPQHF; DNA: TGCAGCGTTGAGGGAGCAGGGGTCAATCAGCCCCAGCATTTT
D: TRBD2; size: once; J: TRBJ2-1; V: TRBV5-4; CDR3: CASSLIGSGSSYNEQFF; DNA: TGTGCCAGCAGCTTAATTGGAAGCGGGAGCTCCTACAATGAGCAGTTCTTC
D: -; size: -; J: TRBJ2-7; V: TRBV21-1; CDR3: CASSKGQGGLEQYF; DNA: TGTGCCAGCAGCAAAGGGCAGGGGGGCCTCGAGCAGTACTTC
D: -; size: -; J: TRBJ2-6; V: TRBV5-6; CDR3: CASSLARPSGANVLTF; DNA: TGTGCCAGCAGCTTGGCCAGGCCCTCGGGGGCCAACGTCCTGACTTTC
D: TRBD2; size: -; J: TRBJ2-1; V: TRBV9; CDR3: CASSGRLAGYNEQFF; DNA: TGTGCCAGCAGCGGTCGACTAGCGGGGTACAATGAGCAGTTCTTC
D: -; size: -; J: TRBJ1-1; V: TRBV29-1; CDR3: CSVVWGVTEAFF; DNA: TGCAGCGTTGTTTGGGGAGTCACTGAAGCTTTCTTT
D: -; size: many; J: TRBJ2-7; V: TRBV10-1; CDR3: CASSASRAPYEQYF; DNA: TGCGCCAGCAGTGCTTCAAGGGCCCCCTACGAGCAGTACTTC
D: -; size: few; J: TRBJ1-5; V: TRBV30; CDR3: CAWSAGQFNQPQHF; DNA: TGTGCCTGGAGCGCTGGACAGTTCAATCAGCCCCAGCATTTT
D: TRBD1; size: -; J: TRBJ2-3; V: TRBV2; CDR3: CASREIGTGVADTQYF; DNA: TGTGCCAGCAGGGAAATCGGGACAGGGGTGGCAGATACGCAGTATTTT
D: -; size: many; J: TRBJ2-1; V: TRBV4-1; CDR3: CASQRAGSYNEQFF; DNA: TGCGCCAGCCAGCGCGCGGGCTCCTACAATGAGCAGTTCTTC
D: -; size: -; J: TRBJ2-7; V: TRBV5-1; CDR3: CASSLGNEGEQYF; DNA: TGCGCCAGCAGCTTAGGCAACGAGGGCGAGCAGTACTTC
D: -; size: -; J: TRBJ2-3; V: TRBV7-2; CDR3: CASSLAFSTDTQYF; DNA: TGTGCCAGCAGCTTAGCTTTCAGCACAGATACGCAGTATTTT
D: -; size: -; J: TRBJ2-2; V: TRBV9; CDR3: CASSAFVSTGELFF; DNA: TGTGCCAGCAGCGCCTTTGTTAGCACCGGGGAGCTGTTTTTT
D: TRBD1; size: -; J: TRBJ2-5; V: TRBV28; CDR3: CASSPTGEETQYF; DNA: TGTGCCAGCAGCCCGACAGGGGAGGAGACCCAGTACTTC
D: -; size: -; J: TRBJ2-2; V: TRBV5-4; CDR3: CASSLFLASTGELFF; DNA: TGTGCCAGCAGCTTGTTCCTAGCTAGCACCGGGGAGCTGTTTTTT
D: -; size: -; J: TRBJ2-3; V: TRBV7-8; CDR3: CASSSQPSTDTQYF; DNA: TGTGCCAGCAGCTCCCAACCTAGCACAGATACGCAGTATTTT
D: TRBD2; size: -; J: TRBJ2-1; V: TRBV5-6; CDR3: CASSQTSGSHEQFF; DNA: TGTGCCAGCAGCCAGACTAGCGGGAGCCATGAGCAGTTCTTC
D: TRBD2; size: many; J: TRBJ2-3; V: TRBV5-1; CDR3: CASSLAGRGRGDTQYF; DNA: TGCGCCAGCAGCTTGGCGGGGCGCGGGAGGGGCGATACGCAGTATTTT
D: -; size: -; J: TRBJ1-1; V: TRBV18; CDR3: CASSPQAPNTEAFF; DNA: TGTGCCAGCTCACCCCAGGCCCCGAACACTGAAGCTTTCTTT
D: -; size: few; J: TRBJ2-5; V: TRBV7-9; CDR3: CASSSPFGGVETQYF; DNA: TGTGCCAGCAGCTCCCCCTTTGGCGGGGTAGAGACCCAGTACTTC
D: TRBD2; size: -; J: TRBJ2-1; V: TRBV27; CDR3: CASSRTSGKEYEQFF; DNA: TGTGCCAGCAGCAGGACTAGCGGGAAAGAATATGAGCAGTTCTTC
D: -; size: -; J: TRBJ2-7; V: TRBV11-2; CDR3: CASSSPRGSGREQYF; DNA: TGTGCCAGCAGCTCACCCCGGGGGAGCGGTCGGGAGCAGTACTTC
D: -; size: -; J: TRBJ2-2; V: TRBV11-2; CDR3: CASTPEALAGELSF; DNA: TGTGCCAGCACCCCTGAGGCTCTCGCCGGGGAGCTGTCTTTT
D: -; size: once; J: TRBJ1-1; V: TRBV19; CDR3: CASSMSRGWAGTEAFF; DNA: TGTGCCAGTAGTATGAGTAGGGGGTGGGCGGGCACTGAAGCTTTCTTT
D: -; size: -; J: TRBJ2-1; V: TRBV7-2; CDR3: CASSLGSLATYNEQFF; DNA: TGTGCCAGCAGCTTAGGGAGTCTAGCAACCTACAATGAGCAGTTCTTC
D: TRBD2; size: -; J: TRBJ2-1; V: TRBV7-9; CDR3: CASSPLAGGFRDEQFF; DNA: TGTGCCAGCAGCCCCCTAGCGGGAGGGTTTAGGGATGAGCAGTTCTTC
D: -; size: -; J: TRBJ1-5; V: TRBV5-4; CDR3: CASSSPLTVGSQPQHF; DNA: TGTGCCAGCAGCTCTCCCCTCACCGTTGGGAGCCAGCCCCAGCATTTT
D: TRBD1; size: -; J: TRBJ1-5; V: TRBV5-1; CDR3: CASSVGTVSNQPQHF; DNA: TGCGCCAGCAGCGTAGGGACAGTTAGCAATCAGCCCCAGCATTTT
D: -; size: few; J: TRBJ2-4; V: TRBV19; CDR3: CASSSQGRFPQYF; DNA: TGTGCCAGTAGTAGCCAGGGGAGGTTTCCTCAGTACTTC
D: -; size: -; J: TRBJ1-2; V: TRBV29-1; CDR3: CSVDRAGVGDGYTF; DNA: TGCAGCGTTGACCGGGCAGGGGTAGGTGATGGCTACACCTTC
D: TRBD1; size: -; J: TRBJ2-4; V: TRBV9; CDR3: CASSVGGRDRGYENIQYF; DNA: TGTGCCAGCAGCGTAGGAGGACGGGACAGGGGATATGAAAACATTCAGTACTTC
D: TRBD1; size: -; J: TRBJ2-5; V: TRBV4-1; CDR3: CASSQATGGRETQYF; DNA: TGCGCCAGCAGCCAGGCAACAGGGGGCAGGGAGACCCAGTACTTC
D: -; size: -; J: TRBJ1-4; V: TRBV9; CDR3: CASSVALGTDEKLFF; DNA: TGTGCCAGCAGCGTAGCTCTGGGGACGGATGAAAAACTGTTTTTT
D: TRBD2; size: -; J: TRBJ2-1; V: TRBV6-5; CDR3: CASSYSLAGGHNEQFF; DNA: TGTGCCAGCAGTTACTCTCTAGCGGGCGGGCACAATGAGCAGTTCTTC
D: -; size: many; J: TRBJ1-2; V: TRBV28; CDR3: CASSEGGAGYGYTF; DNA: TGTGCCAGCAGTGAGGGGGGCGCAGGGTATGGCTACACCTTC
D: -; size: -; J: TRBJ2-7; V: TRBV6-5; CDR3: CASLGADRPYEQYF; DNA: TGTGCCAGCCTGGGGGCGGACAGACCCTACGAGCAGTACTTC
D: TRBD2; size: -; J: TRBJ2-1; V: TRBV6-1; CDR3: CASSTSGNSYNEQFF; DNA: TGTGCCAGCAGTACTAGCGGCAACTCCTACAATGAGCAGTTCTTC
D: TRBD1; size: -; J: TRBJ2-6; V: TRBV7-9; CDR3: CASSLQGALTGANVLTF; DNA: TGTGCCAGCAGTTTACAGGGGGCATTAACTGGGGCCAACGTCCTGACTTTC
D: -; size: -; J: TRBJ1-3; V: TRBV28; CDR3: CASTMVGVGSGNTIYF; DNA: TGTGCCAGCACCATGGTAGGGGTTGGCTCTGGAAACACCATATATTTT